These 12 T cell receptor beta chains came from one sample sequenced in a study of technical replicates of blood from a handful of donors (dated 2017 in TCRdb). Library prep was done by the immunoSEQ multiplex PCR assay. TCRdb's version of the immuneACCESS table is confined to in-frame rearrangements and falls short of the full clone set. An unresolved V gene accounts for under half of the shortfall where checked; the remainder is of unknown origin. The sample table holds under 100,000 clones, of which around 96% were seen once. The ten largest make up 0.3% to 0.35% of the sample. Sequencing was performed on T cells isolated from PBMCs. The receptors derive from a human donor in good health.

CDR3: CASSLEVTADYEQYF. For the CDR3, the DNA is TGTGCCAGCAGCTTAGAGGTGACAGCAGACTACGAGCAGTACTTC. The rearrangement links TRBV7-8 to TRBJ2-7, with D possibly being TRBD1 (5 bases). The CDR3 is 15 amino acids. V was clipped by 1 base and J by 3 bases, with 13 bases between them. Germline assignment: CDR1 SGHVS and CDR2 FQNEAQ.

This chain joins TRBV28 and TRBJ2-3; 10 bases match TRBD2. The V segment lost 5 bases and the J segment 5 bases; nucleotides outside the gene matches: 7. The CDR3 extends over 15 amino acids. The germline V gene has CDR1 MDHEN and CDR2 SYDVKM. CDR3 sequence: CASSRQREGRDTQYF. Written as DNA, the CDR3 is TGTGCCAGCAGTCGACAGCGGGAGGGGAGAGATACGCAGTATTTT.

The chain has TRBV27 and TRBJ2-7; 11 bases line up with TRBD1. Looked up from germline, CDR1 is MNHEY and CDR2 is SMNVEV (reference sequence). V trimming: 7 bases; J trimming: 4 bases; junction bases outside the gene matches: 3. The CDR3 length is 13 residues. The CDR3 DNA is TGTGCCAGCAAGGGACAGGGGGTTTACGAGCAGTACTTC. This sequence encodes CASKGQGVYEQYF.

This clone was counted between two and nine times. V is TRBV7-3 and J is TRBJ1-1; possible D gene TRBD1, 5 bases. Germline-derived CDR1 and CDR2 are SGHTA and FQGTGA. The CDR3 covers 13 residues. The V and J ends lost 5 bases and 0 bases respectively, with 7 bases between them. CDR3 nucleotides: TGTGCCAGCAGCCCGACAGTGAACACTGAAGCTTTCTTT. Amino acids: CASSPTVNTEAFF.

The chain couples TRBV5-4 to TRBJ2-7, with 7 bases that match TRBD2. CDR1 and CDR2 (germline): SGHNT, YYREEE (reference sequence). This CDR3 region has 14 residues. The J segment lost 6 bases and the V segment lost 4 bases, leaving 10 bases of the junction unmatched. In nucleotides, the CDR3 is TGTGCCAGCAGCGCCGGGCGGGAGTTCACCGAGCAGTACTTC. Protein product: CASSAGREFTEQYF.

The V gene is TRBV4-3, the J gene TRBJ2-5; 7 positions agree with TRBD2. Germline CDR1 LGHNA, CDR2 YSLEER. V trimming: 0 bases; J trimming: 1 base; junction bases outside the gene matches: 20. This CDR3 has 21 amino acids. For the CDR3, the DNA is TGCGCCAGCAGCCAAGATCGTGCGGCGGGAGTAGAGATCCTAGGCCAAGAGACCCAGTACTTC. It yields the protein CASSQDRAAGVEILGQETQYF.

This chain connects TRBV2 to TRBJ2-5; 7 bases are shared with TRBD1. The J call may not be correct, given that the DNA end is closer to TRBJ2-7. The CDR3 has 14 residues. The germline gives CDR1 SNHLY, CDR2 FYNNEI. As DNA, the CDR3 is TGTGCCAGCAGTCCTCCTGACAGGGCCTACGAGCAGTACTTC. Translation gives CASSPPDRAYEQYF.

This rearrangement joins TRBV15 to TRBJ1-2; D not certain. Germline CDR1 LNHNV, CDR2 YYDKDF (reference sequence). CDR3 length: 17 amino acids. V was pared by 2 bases and J by 4 bases, with 20 bases between. CDR3 loop: CATSRPSRGLIGYGYTF. CDR3 in DNA: TGTGCCACCAGCAGACCCAGCCGAGGGCTAATAGGCTATGGCTACACCTTC.

This chain connects TRBV19 to TRBJ1-1; a weak D match, TRBD1 (5 bases). Germline V lookup: CDR1 LNHDA, CDR2 SQIVND (reference sequence). V lost 3 bases, J lost 4 bases, and 6 bases lay in between. The length of the CDR3 is 12 residues. The CDR3 here is CASSMQGTEAFF. The CDR3, as DNA: TGTGCCAGTAGTATGCAGGGCACTGAAGCTTTCTTT.

The chain links TRBV5-4 to TRBJ2-5; 8 positions agree with TRBD1. The CDR3 length is 14 residues. Per germline, CDR1 SGHNT and CDR2 YYREEE (reference sequence). J was trimmed by 6 bases and V by 5 bases; bases with no gene match: 9. CDR3 sequence reads: CASRDGQGAKTQYF. In DNA form, the CDR3 reads TGTGCCAGCAGAGACGGGCAGGGGGCAAAGACCCAGTACTTC.

The chain employs TRBV9 and TRBJ1-3; 7 bases fit TRBD1. V dropped 4 bases and J dropped 1; count of bases not matched to a gene: 5. Germline CDR1 and CDR2: SGDLS and YYNGEE. The CDR3 is made up of 15 amino acids. The CDR3 loop is CASSTETGSGNTIYF. CDR3 in DNA: TGTGCCAGCAGCACCGAGACAGGGTCTGGAAACACCATATATTTT.

The V gene is TRBV14, the J gene TRBJ2-3; 11 nucleotides match TRBD2. Germline V gene sequence: CDR1 SGHDN, CDR2 FVKESK. This CDR3 spans 15 amino acids. With V trimmed by 4 bases and J by 8 bases, 8 bases remained unmatched. CDR3 in amino acids: CASSPSIAGGATQYF. The CDR3 region has the DNA TGTGCCAGCAGCCCCTCAATAGCGGGGGGGGCTACGCAGTATTTT.